The text below deals with one T cell receptor (beta chain). V lost 3 bases and J 0 bases, leaving 13 bases between the germline ends. Germline V lookup: CDR1 SGHRS, CDR2 YFSETQ. The CDR3 has 16 residues. In TCRdb, the 5' RACE reads were re-called with MiXCR into one record per CDR3 protein. The data show tens of thousands of distinct CDR3 sequences, less than 9.5% seen once. The source of the sample is a study of human T cells and chemical hapten exposure. The template was total RNA from unfractionated whole blood. The rearrangement joins TRBV5-1 to TRBJ2-1; no clear D gene. The clonotype originates from a male donor in good health. The CDR3 is CASSYCEQCSYNEQFF. In nucleotides, the CDR3 is TGCGCCAGCAGCTATTGTGAGCAGTGCTCCTACAATGAGCAGTTCTTC.